This TCR beta chain was identified in a study of shared clonotypes between healthy human individuals. The CDR3 loop spans 15 amino acids. CDR1 and CDR2 from the germline V gene are SGHNT and YENEEA. V lost 7 bases, J lost 1 base, and 11 bases lay in between. Sequencing was performed with immunoSEQ multiplex PCR; in TCRdb, only in-frame clones are kept and a portion is missing. This table has 850,000 to 1,200,000 clones, about three quarters appearing once. Material for sequencing was memory CD4+ T cells sorted from blood. As for subset: CD45RA-negative fraction. The V call is TRBV11-3, the J call TRBJ2-6, with D possibly being TRBD2 (6 bases). This clonotype was obtained from a young man in good health. The CDR3 region is CASTPGGSGANVLTF. CDR3 coding DNA: TGTGCCAGCACGCCCGGGGGATCTGGGGCCAACGTCCTGACTTTC.